The 20 T cell receptor beta chains given below trace back to one sample, sequenced in a study of shared clonotypes between healthy human individuals. TCRdb keeps only in-frame clones here, not all; method: immunoSEQ multiplex PCR. Among more than 400,000 clones listed, about 72% were seen once. Sequencing input: PBMCs. These receptors originate from a woman aged 40-49 years in good health. Some clones in this sample may be carry-over from other donors' samples.

The chain couples TRBV7-8 to TRBJ1-4; no clear D gene. This CDR3 has 14 residues. CDR1 and CDR2 (germline): SGHVS, FQNEAQ. V lost 5 bases and J 4 bases, leaving 11 bases between the germline ends. The CDR3 is CASSRGLGNEKLFF. CDR3 bases: TGTGCCAGCAGCCGAGGTCTTGGTAATGAAAAACTGTTTTTT.

This clone was found many times. Other DNA sequences from this sample encode an identical CDR3 as well. The chain couples TRBV30 to TRBJ2-5, with 9 bases identical to TRBD1. Germline assignment: CDR1 GTSNPN and CDR2 SVGIG (reference sequence). The CDR3 covers 15 residues. The ends lost 1 base at V and 1 base at J; junction bases unmatched: 4. In nucleotides, the CDR3 is TGTGCCTGGAGTGGGGGACAGGGCGCCCAAGAGACCCAGTACTTC. Its protein is CAWSGGQGAQETQYF.

This clone was seen once. The chain couples TRBV9 to TRBJ2-7; 15 bases line up with TRBD2. V was clipped by 3 bases and J by 4 bases; unmatched bases: 5. The CDR3 contains 16 residues. Germline V gene sequence: CDR1 SGDLS, CDR2 YYNGEE. CDR3 region: CASSAGTSGRPYEQYF. In DNA form, the CDR3 reads TGTGCCAGCAGCGCCGGGACTAGCGGGAGGCCATACGAGCAGTACTTC.

The CDR3 region has the DNA TGTGCCAGCACCCGACAGGGGGGCAACCGGGGCTACGAGCAGTACTTC. Amino acids: CASTRQGGNRGYEQYF. The gene calls are TRBV6-6 and TRBJ2-7; TRBD1 matches at 9 bases. J gave up 3 bases and V 7 bases, and 13 bases lay outside the gene matches. Germline assignment: CDR1 MNHNY and CDR2 SVGAGI (reference sequence). The CDR3 runs to 16 residues.

The CDR3 sequence: CASSYRGREQYF. In nucleotides, the CDR3 is TGTGCCAGCAGCTACAGGGGTCGCGAGCAGTACTTC. The V call is TRBV2, the J call TRBJ2-7; TRBD1 matches 7 bases. Unmatched junction bases numbered 5, after V lost 6 bases and J lost 6 bases. CDR3 length equals 12 residues. CDR1 SNHLY and CDR2 FYNNEI come from the germline V gene. The whole variable domain, remainder taken from reference TRBV2 and TRBJ2-7, is EPEVTQTPSHQVTQMGQEVILRCVPISNHLYFYWYRQILGQKVEFLVSFYNNEISEKSEIFDDQFSVERPDGSNFTLKIRSTKLEDSAMYFCASSYRGREQYFGPGTRLTVT.

The chain uses TRBV4-1 and TRBJ2-5; perhaps TRBD1 as D (6 bases). Per the germline V gene, CDR1 is MGHRA and CDR2 is YSYEKL. This CDR3 has 14 residues. With 1 base removed from V and 1 base from J, the gap between germline ends came to 7 bases. DNA for the CDR3: TGCGCCAGCAGCCAAGGCAGGGGCCAAGAGACCCAGTACTTC. It translates to CASSQGRGQETQYF.

V and J are TRBV29-1 and TRBJ1-2, with D maybe TRBD1 (6 bases). Germline assignment: CDR1 SQVTM and CDR2 ANQGSEA. V lost 3 bases to trimming and J lost 9 bases, with 20 bases between them. The CDR3 runs to 14 residues. CDR3 sequence: CSVDDTGQGGSYTF. As DNA, the CDR3 is TGCAGCGTTGATGATACAGGGCAAGGCGGCAGCTACACCTTC.

The chain links TRBV30 to TRBJ1-1; 12 bases match TRBD1. Per germline, CDR1 GTSNPN and CDR2 SVGIG (reference sequence). V lost 3 bases, J lost 1 base, and 3 bases stayed unmatched. This CDR3 has 15 amino acids. The CDR3 sequence is CAWRGTGGPNTEAFF. The CDR3 nucleotides are TGTGCCTGGAGGGGGACAGGGGGCCCGAACACTGAAGCTTTCTTT.

V and J are TRBV5-4 and TRBJ2-3, with a weak D call TRBD2 (6 bases). V shed 5 bases and J shed 2 bases, with 18 bases lying between them. CDR1 and CDR2 (germline): SGHNT, YYREEE (reference sequence). The CDR3 totals 16 residues. In DNA, the CDR3 is TGTGCCAGCAGACCCCTGAGCGGGCCTGACACAGATACGCAGTATTTT. It specifies CASRPLSGPDTDTQYF.

The chain uses TRBV25-1 and TRBJ2-3, with no clear D. Looked up from germline, CDR1 is MGHDK and CDR2 is SYGVNS. Trimming pared 5 bases from V and 0 bases from J, leaving 15 bases between. This CDR3 comprises 16 residues. The chain's CDR3 is CASSWTVLSSTDTQYF. The CDR3 DNA reads as TGTGCCAGCAGTTGGACGGTTTTGTCTAGCACAGATACGCAGTATTTT.

This clone was counted ten times or more. The chain carries TRBV27 and TRBJ2-1; the D gene is possibly TRBD2 (6 bases). Trimming took 4 bases from V and 7 from J, leaving 14 bases between them. CDR1 is MNHEY and CDR2 is SMNVEV in the germline V gene (reference sequence). The length of the CDR3 is 14 residues. The CDR3 DNA reads as TGTGCCAGCAGTTCCGGGACTTTTCCTAATGAGCAGTTCTTC. This translates into CASSSGTFPNEQFF.

The chain uses TRBV19 and TRBJ2-7, with TRBD2 as a possible D gene (6 bases). CDR3 size: 13 residues. In germline, CDR1 is LNHDA, CDR2 SQIVND (reference sequence). Trimming pared 5 bases from V and 12 bases from J, leaving 20 bases between. The CDR3 region is CASSFGGARDRYF. The CDR3 region has the DNA TGTGCCAGTAGTTTCGGGGGTGCCAGGGATCGGTACTTC.

The CDR3 DNA sequence: TGTGCCTGGAGTGTTCAGGGGTTTGTTGCGAACACTGAAGCTTTCTTT. Protein: CAWSVQGFVANTEAFF. V gene TRBV30 combines with J gene TRBJ1-1; D may be TRBD1 (6 bases). The V end was cut by 0 bases, the J end by 1 base, with 15 bases between. Per the germline V gene, CDR1 is GTSNPN and CDR2 is SVGIG (reference sequence). The CDR3 has 16 residues.

The chain combines TRBV5-1 with TRBJ2-5; 11 nucleotides line up with TRBD1. Trimming at V came to 4 bases and at J to 5 bases, leaving 7 bases not matched to a gene. The germline gives CDR1 SGHRS, CDR2 YFSETQ. The CDR3 covers 15 residues. The CDR3 nucleotides read TGCGCCAGCAGCCTCCCCGGACAGGGGGCGGAGACCCAGTACTTC. Translating gives CASSLPGQGAETQYF.

This chain joins TRBV11-3 and TRBJ1-1; D uncertain. Germline V gives CDR1 SGHNT, CDR2 YENEEA. Trimming pared 0 bases from V and 1 base from J, leaving 3 bases between. The CDR3 consists of 13 residues. Written as DNA, the CDR3 is TGTGCCAGCAGCTTAGAGAGGAACACTGAAGCTTTCTTT. Protein: CASSLERNTEAFF. Filled out from reference TRBV11-3 and TRBJ1-1, the complete variable domain reads EAGVVQSPRYKIIEKKQPVAFWCNPISGHNTLYWYLQNLGQGPELLIRYENEEAVDDSQLPKDRFSAERLKGVDSTLKIQPAELGDSAVYLCASSLERNTEAFFGQGTRLTVV.

This clone was seen only once. A far larger clone lies a single base away; this is likely a read error. The rearrangement joins TRBV5-6 to TRBJ2-5; D gene uncertain. Between the trimmed V and J ends, which lost 4 bases and 0 bases, there was a span of 4 bases. There are 12 residues in the CDR3. CDR1 SGHDT and CDR2 YYEEEE come from the germline V gene. The CDR3 loop reads CASSGYQETQYF. Written as DNA, the CDR3 is TGTGCCAGCAGCGGGTACCAAGAGACCCAGTACTTC.

The gene calls are TRBV18 and TRBJ1-2, with 7 bases that match TRBD1. The J segment lost 2 bases and the V segment lost 4 bases, leaving 7 bases of the junction unmatched. Germline V gene sequence: CDR1 KGHSH, CDR2 LQKENI. The CDR3 covers 15 residues. CDR3 coding DNA: TGTGCCAGCTCACGACTGGGACAGACAAACTATGGCTACACCTTC. Translating gives CASSRLGQTNYGYTF.

This clone came up many times. The V call is TRBV29-1, the J call TRBJ1-1; D is perhaps TRBD1 (5 bases). Trimming removed 6 bases at V and 3 bases at J, with 14 bases between. In germline, CDR1 is SQVTM, CDR2 ANQGSEA. This CDR3 has 13 amino acids. This CDR3 reads CSVQPDTYTEAFF. The CDR3 DNA sequence: TGCAGCGTACAGCCGGACACCTACACTGAAGCTTTCTTT. Together with reference TRBV29-1 and TRBJ1-1, the CDR3 gives the full variable domain: SAVISQKPSRDICQRGTSLTIQCQVDSQVTMMFWYRQQPGQSLTLIATANQGSEATYESGFVIDKFPISRPNLTFSTLTVSNMSPEDSSIYLCSVQPDTYTEAFFGQGTRLTVV.

The chain uses TRBV27 and TRBJ1-2; possibly TRBD1 for D (6 bases). Per germline, CDR1 MNHEY and CDR2 SMNVEV (reference sequence). There are 15 residues in the CDR3. The V gene lost 6 bases and the J gene lost 2 bases, with 16 bases spanning the gap. The CDR3 region is CASRSHREQNYGYTF. As DNA, the CDR3 is TGTGCCAGCAGATCCCACAGGGAGCAGAACTATGGCTACACCTTC.

V gene TRBV27 combines with J gene TRBJ2-1, with 7 positions matching TRBD2. J was trimmed by 5 bases and V by 6 bases; bases with no gene match: 7. The CDR3 extends over 14 amino acids. CDR1 MNHEY and CDR2 SMNVEV come from the germline V gene (reference sequence). The CDR3, as DNA: TGTGCCAGCAGGGGGAGGGTGCGAGACAATGAGCAGTTCTTC. It is translated as CASRGRVRDNEQFF.